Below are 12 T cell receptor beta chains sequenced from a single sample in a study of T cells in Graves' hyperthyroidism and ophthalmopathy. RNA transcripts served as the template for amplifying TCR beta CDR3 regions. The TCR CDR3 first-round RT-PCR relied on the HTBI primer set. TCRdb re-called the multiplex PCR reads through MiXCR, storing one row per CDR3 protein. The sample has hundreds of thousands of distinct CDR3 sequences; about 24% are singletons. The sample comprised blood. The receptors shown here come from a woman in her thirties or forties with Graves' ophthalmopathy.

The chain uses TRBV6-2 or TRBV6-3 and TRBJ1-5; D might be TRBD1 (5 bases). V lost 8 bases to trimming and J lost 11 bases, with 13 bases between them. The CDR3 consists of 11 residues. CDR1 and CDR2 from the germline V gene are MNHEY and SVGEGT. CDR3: CASGSDIAQHF. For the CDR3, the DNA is TGTGCCAGCGGCTCGGACATAGCCCAGCATTTT.

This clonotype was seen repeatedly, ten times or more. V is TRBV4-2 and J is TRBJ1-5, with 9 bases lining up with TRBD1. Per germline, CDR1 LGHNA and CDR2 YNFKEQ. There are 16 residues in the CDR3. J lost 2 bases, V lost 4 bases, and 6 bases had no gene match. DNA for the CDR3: TGTGCCAGCAGCCGAGAACAGGGGGCGGGCAATCAGCCCCAGCATTTT. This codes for CASSREQGAGNQPQHF.

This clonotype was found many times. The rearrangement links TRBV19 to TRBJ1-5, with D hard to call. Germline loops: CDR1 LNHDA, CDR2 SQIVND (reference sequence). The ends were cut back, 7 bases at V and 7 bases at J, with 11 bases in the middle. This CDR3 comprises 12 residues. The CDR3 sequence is CASNSLGQPQHF. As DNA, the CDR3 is TGTGCCAGTAACTCCTTAGGGCAGCCCCAGCATTTT.

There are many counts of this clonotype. CDR3 loop: CASSLVQGAKETQYF. The CDR3 coding sequence is TGTGCCAGCAGCTTAGTACAGGGGGCAAAGGAGACCCAGTACTTC. The rearrangement links TRBV7-8 to TRBJ2-5; 9 bases match TRBD1. Unmatched junction bases numbered 5, after V lost 1 base and J lost 5 bases. There are 15 residues in the CDR3. Per the germline V gene, CDR1 is SGHVS and CDR2 is FQNEAQ.

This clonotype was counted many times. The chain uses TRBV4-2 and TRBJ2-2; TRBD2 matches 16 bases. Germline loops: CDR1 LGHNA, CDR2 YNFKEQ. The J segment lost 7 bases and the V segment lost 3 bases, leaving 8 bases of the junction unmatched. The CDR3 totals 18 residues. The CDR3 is CASSHSGLAGGPIGELFF. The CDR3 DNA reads TGTGCCAGCAGCCACTCGGGACTAGCGGGAGGGCCAATCGGGGAGCTGTTTTTT.

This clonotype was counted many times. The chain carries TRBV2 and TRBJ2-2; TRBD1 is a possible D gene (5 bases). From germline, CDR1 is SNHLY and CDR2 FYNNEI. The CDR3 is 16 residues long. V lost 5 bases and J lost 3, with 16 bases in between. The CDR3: CASSSPLTGYTGELFF. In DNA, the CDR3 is TGTGCCAGCAGTAGTCCCCTTACAGGATACACCGGGGAGCTGTTTTTT.

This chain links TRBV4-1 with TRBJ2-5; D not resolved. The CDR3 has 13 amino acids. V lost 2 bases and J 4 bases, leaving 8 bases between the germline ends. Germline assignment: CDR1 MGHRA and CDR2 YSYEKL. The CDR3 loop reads CASSQRILETQYF. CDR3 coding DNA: TGCGCCAGCAGCCAACGCATTTTAGAGACCCAGTACTTC.

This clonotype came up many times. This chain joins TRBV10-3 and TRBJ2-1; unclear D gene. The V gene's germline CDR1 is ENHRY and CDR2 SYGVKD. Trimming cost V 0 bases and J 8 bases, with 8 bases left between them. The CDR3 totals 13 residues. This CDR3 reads CAISESNGHEQFF. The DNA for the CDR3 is TGTGCCATCAGTGAGTCGAACGGACATGAGCAGTTCTTC.

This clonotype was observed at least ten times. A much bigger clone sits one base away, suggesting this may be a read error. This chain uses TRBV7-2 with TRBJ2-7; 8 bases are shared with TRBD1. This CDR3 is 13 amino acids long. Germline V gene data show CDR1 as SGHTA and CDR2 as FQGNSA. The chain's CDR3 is CASSLAGGSERYF. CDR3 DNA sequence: TGTGCCAGCAGCTTGGCAGGGGGCTCCGAGCGGTACTTC.

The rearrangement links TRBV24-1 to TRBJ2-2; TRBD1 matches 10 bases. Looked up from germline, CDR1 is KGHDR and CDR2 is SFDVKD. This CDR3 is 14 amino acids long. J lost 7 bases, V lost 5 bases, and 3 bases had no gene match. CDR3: CATSVGTGVGELFF. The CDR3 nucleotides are TGTGCCACCAGTGTTGGGACAGGGGTCGGGGAGCTGTTTTTT.

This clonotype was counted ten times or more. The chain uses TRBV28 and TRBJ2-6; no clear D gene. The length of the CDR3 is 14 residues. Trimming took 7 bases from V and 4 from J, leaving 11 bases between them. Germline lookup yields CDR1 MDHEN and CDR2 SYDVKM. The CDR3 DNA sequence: TGTGCCAGCATCCAAAGTACGGGGGCCAACGTCCTGACTTTC. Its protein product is CASIQSTGANVLTF.

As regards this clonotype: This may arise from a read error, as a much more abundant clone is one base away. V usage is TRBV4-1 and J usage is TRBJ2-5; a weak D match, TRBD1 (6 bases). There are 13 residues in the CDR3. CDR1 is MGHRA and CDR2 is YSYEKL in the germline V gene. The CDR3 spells CANSRDTSRTQYF. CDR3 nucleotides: TGCGCCAACAGCCGGGACACGTCCAGGACCCAGTACTTC.